This TCR beta chain was sequenced for a study of OX40 agonist ivuxolimab in advanced cancers. General study findings and limits: Expanded peripheral T cell antigen specificity was not determined.

J was trimmed by 4 bases and V by 5 bases; bases with no gene match: 7. Per the germline V gene, CDR1 is SGHVS and CDR2 is FQNEAQ. The CDR3 covers 16 residues. Points on this clone: What it binds is unknown.

Clones were read by immunoSEQ multiplex PCR, and TCRdb kept only the in-frame ones, dropping some. The repertoire includes 65,000 to 80,000 clones, approximately 91% of them detected once, and 13% sits in the top ten. The chain combines TRBV7-8 with TRBJ2-2, with TRBD2 matching over 10 bases. The sequencing here drew on CD4+ or CD8+ T cells sorted from blood, taken in a trial of the OX40 agonist ivuxolimab. This TCR was recovered from an adult with an advanced solid tumor such as melanoma, head and neck, liver or kidney cancer. The CDR3 here is CASSTQVAGGTGELFF. CDR3 nucleotide sequence: TGTGCCAGCAGCACCCAAGTAGCGGGAGGCACCGGGGAGCTGTTTTTT.